The rows below give T cell receptor beta chains drawn from one sample of a study of cytomegalovirus exposure and HLA in healthy donors. TCRdb's table, derived via immunoSEQ multiplex PCR, lists solely in-frame clones and lacks some. In the table there are more than 85,000 clones, over 85% of which are singletons. Sequencing used PBMCs. These receptors originate from a woman in her 30s in good health and CMV-seropositive. Both conserved end residues are part of each CDR3. The D gene is left open where the match is weak. Expanded clones are given a class, and other clones once, few, many or no size at all.

v_call	j_call	clone_size	d_call	cdr3_nt	cdr3_aa
TRBV28	TRBJ1-2	NA	TRBD1	TGTGCCAGCAGTCCGGAGGGACAGTACTATGGCTACACCTTC	CASSPEGQYYGYTF
TRBV19	TRBJ1-5	NA	TRBD1	TGTGCCAGTAGAACATCCCGGGACAGGGGACATCAGCCCCAGCATTTT	CASRTSRDRGHQPQHF
TRBV11-2	TRBJ1-2	NA	NA	TGTGCCAGCAGCTTAGCTCCACAGGGTTCCGTCGGCTACACCTTC	CASSLAPQGSVGYTF
TRBV7-2	TRBJ1-5	NA	TRBD1	TGTGCCAGCAGCTTAGGACAGGGCCGGAGCAATCAGCCCCAGCATTTT	CASSLGQGRSNQPQHF
TRBV29-1	TRBJ2-7	NA	TRBD1	TGCAGCGTTGCCGCGACAAACAGGGGGACCTCCTACGAGCAGTACTTC	CSVAATNRGTSYEQYF
TRBV28	TRBJ2-3	NA	NA	TGTGCCAGCGGCTCCTTGAGGTACGATACGCAGTATTTT	CASGSLRYDTQYF
TRBV7-2	TRBJ2-6	NA	NA	TGTGCCAGCAGCCCAGCCGGGACTTCTGGGGCCAACGTCCTGACTTTC	CASSPAGTSGANVLTF
TRBV5-5	TRBJ1-2	NA	NA	TGTGCCAGCAGCCCAAACTATGGCTACACCTTC	CASSPNYGYTF
TRBV7-2	TRBJ2-7	NA	NA	TGTGCCAGCAGCCTCGGGACAATATACGAGCAGTACTTC	CASSLGTIYEQYF
TRBV5-5	TRBJ2-2	NA	NA	TGTGCCAGCAGCTTAGAACTTGTAGACACCGGGGAGCTGTTTTTT	CASSLELVDTGELFF
TRBV29-1	TRBJ2-1	NA	TRBD2	TGCAGCGCGACTAGCGTTTATGAGCAGTTCTTC	CSATSVYEQFF
TRBV27	TRBJ2-1	NA	NA	TGTGCCGTAGGGGGAGTAGGGTACAATGAGCAGTTCTTC	CAVGGVGYNEQFF
TRBV19	TRBJ1-3	once	NA	TGTGCCAGTAGTATAGAGATCGGGGTCGCAGGAAACACCATATATTTT	CASSIEIGVAGNTIYF
TRBV18	TRBJ2-3	NA	TRBD2	TGTGCCAGCTCACCACGGGGTGGACTAGCGGGAGTTTCAGATACGCAGTATTTT	CASSPRGGLAGVSDTQYF
TRBV7-2	TRBJ1-1	NA	TRBD1	TGTGCCAGCAGCTCGGGACAGGAGTACACTGAAGCTTTCTTT	CASSSGQEYTEAFF
TRBV19	TRBJ2-2	NA	NA	TGTGCCAGTAGTATCCCCCTCGTTAGCACCGGGGAGCTGTTTTTT	CASSIPLVSTGELFF
TRBV28	TRBJ2-7	NA	TRBD1	TGTGCCAGCAGCCTCAGGGGGCGCCCCTACGAGCAGTACTTC	CASSLRGRPYEQYF
TRBV7-9	TRBJ2-7	NA	TRBD1	TGTGCCAGCACAGACAGGGCATGGGAGCAGTACTTC	CASTDRAWEQYF
TRBV19	TRBJ1-2	NA	NA	TGTGCCAGTAATGGAGGGAATAACTATGGCTACACCTTC	CASNGGNNYGYTF
TRBV28	TRBJ2-7	NA	NA	TGTGCCAGCAGTTTGGCCGGCGGGATTAGCTCCTACGAGCAGTACTTC	CASSLAGGISSYEQYF
TRBV5-6	TRBJ1-2	NA	TRBD1	TGTGCCAGCAGCTTGAAAGTGCGTGACAGGGCCTATGGCTACACCTTC	CASSLKVRDRAYGYTF
TRBV30	TRBJ1-1	NA	NA	TGTGCCTGGAGAAGGGGATTCACTGAAGCTTTCTTT	CAWRRGFTEAFF
TRBV19	TRBJ2-3	NA	TRBD2	TGTGCCAGTAGTCCTAGCGGGAGCGGGGATGGCACAGATACGCAGTATTTT	CASSPSGSGDGTDTQYF
TRBV6-5	TRBJ1-2	NA	NA	TGTGCCAGCAGTCGAAGCAGGGGTTATGGCTACACCTTC	CASSRSRGYGYTF
TRBV19	TRBJ2-3	NA	NA	TGTGCCAGTAGTCCCAGTTACAGGAGCACAGATACGCAGTATTTT	CASSPSYRSTDTQYF
TRBV28	TRBJ2-1	NA	TRBD2	TGTGCCAGCAGTTTCCGGCTAGCGGGAGGGAGGTACAATGAGCAGTTCTTC	CASSFRLAGGRYNEQFF
TRBV5-5	TRBJ1-2	NA	TRBD1	TGTGCCAGCAGCTTGAGACAGGGGTATGGCTACACCTTC	CASSLRQGYGYTF
TRBV29-1	TRBJ2-7	NA	TRBD1	TGCAGCGTGGGGACAGGGGCCTACGAGCAGTACTTC	CSVGTGAYEQYF
TRBV28	TRBJ2-2	NA	NA	TGTGCCAGCAGACTAATAACCGGGGAGCTGTTTTTT	CASRLITGELFF
TRBV28	TRBJ2-7	NA	TRBD2	TGTGCCAGCAGCTCCCTCTTCGGGACTAGCCGAATTCTTTACGAGCAGTACTTC	CASSSLFGTSRILYEQYF
TRBV18	TRBJ1-1	NA	NA	TGTGCCAGCTCACCAGACAGAAAGAACACTGAAGCTTTCTTT	CASSPDRKNTEAFF
TRBV28	TRBJ2-7	NA	NA	TGTGCCAGCAGCGTAATTTACGAGCAGTACTTC	CASSVIYEQYF
TRBV6-6	TRBJ2-2	NA	NA	TGTGCCAGCAGTTACCCGGGCACCGGGGAGCTGTTTTTT	CASSYPGTGELFF